The next 20 T cell receptor beta chains were all read from a single sample in a study of T cells expressing NK-cell markers. TCRdb derives one entry per CDR3 protein from the 5' RACE reads, leaving out DNA. Its listing shows 140,000 to 150,000 distinct CDR3 sequences. Material for sequencing was blood T cells: a sorted CD56 or NKG2C T cell subset, CD4+ or CD8+ T cells, or bulk PBMC T cells (not recorded which). These TCRs come from a man between 18 and 29 years old in good health.

The chain joins TRBV7-9 to TRBJ2-3; TCRdb's D call of TRBD2 is untestable without DNA. Germline CDR1 is SEHNR and CDR2 is FQNEAQ (reference sequence). CDR3 length equals 17 residues. CDR3 sequence: CASSLKGLEEDTDTQYF.

This sequence joins TRBV24-1 and TRBJ2-5; without DNA, the TCRdb call of TRBD1 cannot be checked. This CDR3 has 15 amino acids. The germline V gene has CDR1 KGHDR and CDR2 SFDVKD. CDR3 in amino acids: CATSDLPGTGETQYF.

The chain joins TRBV28 to TRBJ2-1; TCRdb's D call, TRBD1, is unchecked because there is no DNA. This CDR3 is built from 15 residues. From germline, CDR1 is MDHEN and CDR2 SYDVKM. The CDR3 is CASWGYRGRDNEQFF.

The V call is TRBV5-6, the J call TRBJ2-1; TCRdb's D call of TRBD2 is untestable without DNA. The germline V gene has CDR1 SGHDT and CDR2 YYEEEE. The CDR3 spans 19 residues. Here the CDR3 reads CASSLAGTSGRPQFDEQFF.

V usage is TRBV3-1 and J usage is TRBJ2-3; the TRBD1 assignment by TCRdb is unverifiable without DNA. Germline V gene sequence: CDR1 LGHDT, CDR2 YNNKEL (reference sequence). The CDR3 extends over 15 amino acids. The CDR3 spells CASSQASGSLDTQYF.

The chain has TRBV12-3 or TRBV12-4 and TRBJ2-7; TCRdb gives TRBD2 as the D gene, but with no DNA this cannot be confirmed. There are 15 residues in the CDR3. The CDR3 region is CASTPGALAGNEQYF.

The V gene is TRBV12-3 or TRBV12-4, the J gene TRBJ1-1. This CDR3 region has 12 residues. CDR3 sequence: CSSAGGVSEAFF.

The V gene is TRBV19, the J gene TRBJ2-1; TCRdb names TRBD2, which stays unverified in the absence of DNA. The CDR3 consists of 17 residues. Per the germline V gene, CDR1 is LNHDA and CDR2 is SQIVND (reference sequence). CDR3 residues: CASSIGLLAGANHEQFF.

This chain links TRBV28 with TRBJ2-5. Germline loops: CDR1 MDHEN, CDR2 SYDVKM. This CDR3 has 11 residues. The CDR3: CASSFAGSQYF.

CDR3 protein: CASSLGLAGTEQFF. This chain connects TRBV11-2 to TRBJ2-1; as DNA is missing, the TRBD2 call by TCRdb cannot be tested. The CDR3 loop spans 14 amino acids. CDR1 SGHAT and CDR2 FQNNGV come from the germline V gene.

The chain uses TRBV7-2 and TRBJ2-1; no DNA is available, so the TRBD1 call from TCRdb remains unchecked. Germline lookup yields CDR1 SGHTA and CDR2 FQGNSA. The CDR3 has 14 residues. This chain's CDR3 is CASSFGQALDEQFF.

The rearrangement links TRBV12-5 to TRBJ2-5; no DNA is available, so the TRBD2 call from TCRdb remains unchecked. CDR3 length: 15 amino acids. Germline V gene data show CDR1 as LGHNT and CDR2 as FRNRAP. CDR3: CASAQGLAVHETQYF. Full variable domain (remainder filled in from reference TRBV12-5 and TRBJ2-5): DARVTQTPRHKVTEMGQEVTMRCQPILGHNTVFWYRQTMMQGLELLAYFRNRAPLDDSGMPKDRFSAEMPDATLATLKIQPSEPRDSAVYFCASAQGLAVHETQYFGPGTRLLVL.

The chain links TRBV7-9 to TRBJ1-1; as DNA is missing, the TRBD1 call by TCRdb cannot be tested. This CDR3 contains 17 residues. Germline V gives CDR1 SEHNR, CDR2 FQNEAQ (reference sequence). The CDR3 region is CASSLTPTGTQNTEAFF.

J is TRBJ2-3 and V is TRBV6-2 or TRBV6-3; absent DNA, TCRdb's TRBD1 call cannot be checked. Looked up from germline, CDR1 is MNHEY and CDR2 is SVGEGT. This CDR3 region has 15 residues. This CDR3 reads CASRSPEGATDTQYF.

The V and J genes are TRBV15 and TRBJ2-1; with no DNA, the TCRdb D assignment of TRBD2 cannot be verified. This CDR3 contains 14 residues. Germline V gives CDR1 LNHNV, CDR2 YYDKDF (reference sequence). The CDR3 region is CATSPSGDYNEQFF.

This chain uses TRBV6-5 with TRBJ1-1; with no DNA, the TCRdb D assignment of TRBD1 cannot be verified. This CDR3 comprises 17 residues. Germline CDR1 MNHEY, CDR2 SVGAGI. CDR3 sequence reads: CASSYSMPGRANTEAFF.

The J gene is TRBJ2-1, the V gene TRBV11-2; the TCRdb D gene call, TRBD2, has no DNA to confirm it. CDR1 is SGHAT, CDR2 FQNNGV, per germline. The CDR3 is 16 residues long. This chain's CDR3 is CASSLVPALQPIEQFF. Based on the CDR3 plus reference TRBV11-2 and TRBJ2-1, the full variable domain is EAGVAQSPRYKIIEKRQSVAFWCNPISGHATLYWYQQILGQGPKLLIQFQNNGVVDDSQLPKDRFSAERLKGVDSTLKIQPAKLEDSAVYLCASSLVPALQPIEQFFGPGTRLTVL.

The chain uses TRBV7-6 and TRBJ2-3; there is no DNA to check the TCRdb D call of TRBD1. Germline lookup yields CDR1 SGHVS and CDR2 FNYEAQ. The CDR3 loop spans 19 amino acids. This chain's CDR3 is CASSSVPYKSGSSTDTQYF.

The chain employs TRBV9 and TRBJ2-1. The CDR3 contains 13 residues. Germline CDR1 is SGDLS and CDR2 is YYNGEE. CDR3: CASGVGDDDEQFF.

The chain combines TRBV7-9 with TRBJ2-3; TCRdb's D gene call, TRBD2, goes unchecked for lack of DNA. The CDR3 spans 14 residues. Germline V CDR1 and CDR2: SEHNR, FQNEAQ (reference sequence). The CDR3 protein is CASGDGRGTDTQYF.